These 10 T cell receptor beta chains were all obtained from the same sample, sequenced in a study of cytomegalovirus exposure and HLA in healthy donors. Amplification used 60 Vbeta primers and 13 Jbeta primers. Sequencing was performed with immunoSEQ multiplex PCR; in TCRdb, only in-frame clones are kept and a portion is missing. The data show approximately 180,000 clones, about four fifths seen once. The sequencing input was PBMCs. The receptors stem from a man between 18 and 29 years old in good health and CMV-seronegative.

This chain uses TRBV25-1 with TRBJ2-1; D is possibly TRBD2 (5 bases). Germline CDR1 and CDR2: MGHDK and SYGVNS. V lost 4 bases and J lost 14, with 24 bases in between. The CDR3 is 15 residues long. The CDR3 bases are TGTGCCAGCAGTGCATACCCCGGCTCCCCGGAGGTGGAGTTCTTC. This translates into CASSAYPGSPEVEFF.

The chain recombines TRBV6-5 with TRBJ1-1; D perhaps matches TRBD1 (5 bases). The CDR3 spans 12 residues. Trimming pared 0 bases from V and 9 bases from J, leaving 8 bases between. CDR1 and CDR2 (germline): MNHEY, SVGAGI. The CDR3 DNA is TGTGCCAGCAGTTACTCGCTGGGGCAAGCTTTCTTT. It yields the protein CASSYSLGQAFF.

This clone has more than one count but fewer than ten. The chain has TRBV19 and TRBJ1-5, with unresolved D. The germline V gene has CDR1 LNHDA and CDR2 SQIVND (reference sequence). Trimming removed 0 bases at V and 9 bases at J, with 6 bases between. The CDR3 has 12 residues. The CDR3 loop reads CASSIDLRPQHF. The CDR3 nucleotides read TGTGCCAGTAGTATAGATCTCCGGCCCCAGCATTTT.

The chain is built from TRBV19 and TRBJ2-7, with D possibly being TRBD2 (7 bases). Germline CDR1 and CDR2: LNHDA and SQIVND (reference sequence). The V end was cut by 4 bases, the J end by 0 bases, with 16 bases between. The CDR3 loop spans 16 amino acids. CDR3 in DNA: TGTGCCAGTAGTAAAACGGGGGGCCCCCTCTCCTACGAGCAGTACTTC. Its protein is CASSKTGGPLSYEQYF.

The chain carries TRBV19 and TRBJ2-7, with a weak D call TRBD1 (6 bases). CDR1 and CDR2 from the germline V gene are LNHDA and SQIVND (reference sequence). V lost 4 bases and J 8 bases, leaving 18 bases between the germline ends. The CDR3 runs 14 residues. The CDR3 DNA is TGTGCCAGTAGTACCCCACAGGGAGCTAAAAAGCAGTACTTC. It yields the protein CASSTPQGAKKQYF.

This clone was found once. The chain employs TRBV2 and TRBJ1-3; D possibly corresponds to TRBD1 (6 bases). The CDR3 totals 14 residues. Looked up from germline, CDR1 is SNHLY and CDR2 is FYNNEI. The V end lost 3 bases, the J end lost 4 bases, and 10 bases lay between the germline ends. DNA of the CDR3: TGTGCCAGCAGTGATCAGGGGCAGGGAAACACCATATATTTT. This gives the protein CASSDQGQGNTIYF.

The gene calls are TRBV7-2 and TRBJ2-6; D not certain. V was clipped by 3 bases and J by 2 bases, with 5 bases between them. The CDR3 runs to 14 residues. The V gene's germline CDR1 is SGHTA and CDR2 FQGNSA. CDR3 amino acids: CASSLIAGANVLTF. In DNA, the CDR3 is TGTGCCAGCAGCTTGATAGCTGGGGCCAACGTCCTGACTTTC.

The chain carries TRBV5-1 and TRBJ2-4; 7 bases map to TRBD1. Unmatched junction bases numbered 10, after V lost 4 bases and J lost 6 bases. This CDR3 region has 15 residues. Germline lookup yields CDR1 SGHRS and CDR2 YFSETQ. In nucleotides, the CDR3 is TGCGCCAGCAGCCCCCGGACAGGCGCGGGAAACATTCAGTACTTC. It is translated as CASSPRTGAGNIQYF.

A few counts support this clone. The chain is built from TRBV4-2 and TRBJ1-1; D is perhaps TRBD1 (5 bases). The V and J ends lost 5 bases and 3 bases respectively, with 10 bases between them. The CDR3 has 13 residues. Germline V gives CDR1 LGHNA, CDR2 YNFKEQ. For the CDR3, the DNA is TGTGCCAGCAGCGATTTGGGGCACACTGAAGCTTTCTTT. This gives the protein CASSDLGHTEAFF.

The CDR3 is CASGWDRGETQYF. CDR3 sequence (DNA): TGTGCTAGTGGTTGGGACAGGGGAGAGACCCAGTACTTC. The gene calls are TRBV12-5 and TRBJ2-5, with 10 nucleotides matching TRBD1. Germline V gene lookup returns CDR1 LGHNT and CDR2 FRNRAP. The V gene end was trimmed by 4 bases and the J gene end by 4 bases; junction bases not matched to a gene: 0. This CDR3 is built from 13 residues.